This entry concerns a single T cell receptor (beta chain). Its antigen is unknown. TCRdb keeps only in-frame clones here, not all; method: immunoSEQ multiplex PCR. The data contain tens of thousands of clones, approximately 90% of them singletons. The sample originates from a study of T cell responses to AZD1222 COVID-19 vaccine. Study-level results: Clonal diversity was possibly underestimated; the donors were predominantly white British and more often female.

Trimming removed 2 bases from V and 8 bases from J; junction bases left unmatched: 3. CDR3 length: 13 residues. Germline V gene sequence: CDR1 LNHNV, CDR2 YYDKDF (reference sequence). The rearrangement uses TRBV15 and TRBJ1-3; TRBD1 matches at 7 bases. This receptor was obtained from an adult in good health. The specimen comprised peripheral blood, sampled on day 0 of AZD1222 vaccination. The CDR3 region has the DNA TGTGCCACCAGCAGAAGACAGGGAGACACCATATATTTT. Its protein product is CATSRRQGDTIYF.